The 27 T cell receptor beta chains below come from one sample, sequenced in a study of glioma-infiltrating T cells after dendritic cell vaccination. Sequenced by immunoSEQ multiplex PCR; TCRdb stores in-frame clones only, minus some. The sample consists of under 100,000 clones, about 90% of them appearing once. Sequencing used blood, obtained before dendritic cell vaccination. These receptors were taken from a human donor with glioblastoma.

This chain uses TRBV11-1 with TRBJ2-2; TRBD1 might be the D (6 bases). Looked up from germline, CDR1 is SGHAT and CDR2 is FQDESV (reference sequence). Trimming removed 5 bases from V and 12 bases from J, with 16 bases in between. This CDR3 contains 13 residues. For the CDR3, the DNA is TGTGCCAGCAGCCACGACTACCAGGGGAAGCTGTTTTTT. Its protein is CASSHDYQGKLFF.

The chain couples TRBV4-2 to TRBJ2-5; D might be TRBD1 (6 bases). The germline gives CDR1 LGHNA, CDR2 YNFKEQ. The CDR3 loop spans 13 amino acids. The V and J ends lost 4 bases and 9 bases respectively, with 15 bases between them. CDR3 DNA sequence: TGTGCCAGCAGCCGTCAGGGGCGCGGTGCCCAGTACTTC. Amino acids: CASSRQGRGAQYF.

This clone occurred once. This chain links TRBV6-1 with TRBJ1-2; 8 nucleotides line up with TRBD1. The CDR3 contains 15 residues. Germline CDR1 MNHNS, CDR2 SASEGT. The ends lost 6 bases at V and 2 bases at J; junction bases unmatched: 8. As DNA, the CDR3 is TGTGCCAGCAGAACGGACAGGGAGCCCAACTATGGCTACACCTTC. It codes for CASRTDREPNYGYTF.

This clone was recorded only once. The V gene is TRBV6-6, the J gene TRBJ1-2, with a tentative D call TRBD1 (6 bases). Germline-derived CDR1 and CDR2 are MNHNY and SVGAGI (reference sequence). This CDR3 comprises 15 residues. V lost 2 bases to trimming and J lost 1 base, with 11 bases between them. CDR3 bases: TGTGCCAGCAGTTACGCCGAGGACAGTAACTATGGCTACACCTTC. It yields the protein CASSYAEDSNYGYTF.

The rearrangement joins TRBV5-1 to TRBJ2-2, with D possibly matching TRBD1 (6 bases). Deletions cut 4 bases from V and 6 bases from J, with 16 bases between. The germline CDR1 and CDR2 sequences are SGHRS and YFSETQ. CDR3 size: 15 residues. CDR3 in DNA: TGCGCCAGCAGCGATCAGGGGCTCGGGTCCGGGGAGCTGTTTTTT. Translated, it gives CASSDQGLGSGELFF.

The chain has TRBV5-1 and TRBJ1-2, with 9 bases identical to TRBD1. This CDR3 comprises 14 residues. In germline, CDR1 is SGHRS, CDR2 YFSETQ. J lost 8 bases, V lost 3 bases, and 8 bases had no gene match. The CDR3 here is CASSSGQGMWGYTF. For the CDR3, the DNA is TGCGCCAGCAGCTCGGGACAGGGTATGTGGGGCTACACCTTC.

This chain connects TRBV5-1 to TRBJ2-1; 11 bases are shared with TRBD1. Germline V gene sequence: CDR1 SGHRS, CDR2 YFSETQ. The CDR3 covers 15 residues. The trim removed 4 bases at V and 4 bases at J, leaving 4 bases unmatched. CDR3 residues: CASSQGTGGYNEQFF. CDR3 coding DNA: TGCGCCAGCAGCCAAGGGACAGGGGGTTACAATGAGCAGTTCTTC.

This clone was found once. The chain has TRBV5-1 and TRBJ1-2, with 11 bases identical to TRBD1. The CDR3 loop spans 16 amino acids. Germline trimming cut 1 base from V and 4 bases from J; bases unmatched to any gene: 6. CDR1 is SGHRS, CDR2 YFSETQ, per germline. CDR3 in amino acids: CASSLQDRGQVYGYTF. DNA of the CDR3: TGCGCCAGCAGCTTGCAGGACAGGGGGCAGGTCTATGGCTACACCTTC. Full variable domain (rest looked up from reference TRBV5-1 and TRBJ1-2): KAGVTQTPRYLIKTRGQQVTLSCSPISGHRSVSWYQQTPGQGLQFLFEYFSETQRNKGNFPGRFSGRQFSNSRSEMNVSTLELGDSALYLCASSLQDRGQVYGYTFGSGTRLTVV.

The V and J genes are TRBV6-6 and TRBJ2-3; D is uncertain. The CDR3 extends over 12 amino acids. V gave up 2 bases and J gave up 4 bases, with 4 bases separating them. CDR1 is MNHNY and CDR2 is SVGAGI in the germline V gene (reference sequence). CDR3 DNA: TGTGCCAGCAGTTACAGAGCAGATACGCAGTATTTT. It yields the protein CASSYRADTQYF.

This chain joins TRBV9 and TRBJ1-3; perhaps TRBD1 as D (5 bases). Germline V gene lookup returns CDR1 SGDLS and CDR2 YYNGEE. The CDR3 contains 15 residues. Trimming removed 4 bases from V and 4 bases from J, with 15 bases in between. DNA of the CDR3: TGTGCCAGCAGCCCAGTGGCGGGGGTGGGAAACACCATATATTTT. This encodes CASSPVAGVGNTIYF.

The V and J genes are TRBV30 and TRBJ1-5, with D possibly TRBD1 on 5 matching bases. The germline gives CDR1 GTSNPN, CDR2 SVGIG (reference sequence). The CDR3 spans 13 residues. V dropped 0 bases and J dropped 5 bases, with 8 bases sitting between them. CDR3 in DNA: TGTGCCTGGAGTGTACGGGGGGATCAGCCCCAGCATTTT. It encodes CAWSVRGDQPQHF.

J is TRBJ2-7 and V is TRBV25-1; 13 nucleotides agree with TRBD2. The CDR3 is 17 amino acids. The V gene's germline CDR1 is MGHDK and CDR2 SYGVNS. V lost 6 bases to trimming and J lost 3 bases; unmatched junction nucleotides: 11. CDR3 sequence reads: CASRGLAGVGRDYEQYF. DNA for the CDR3: TGTGCCAGCAGAGGACTAGCGGGAGTAGGGCGCGACTACGAGCAGTACTTC.

The chain combines TRBV7-9 with TRBJ2-7, with 15 bases identical to TRBD2. J lost 3 bases, V lost 4 bases, and 13 bases had no gene match. This CDR3 is 19 amino acids long. The V gene's germline CDR1 is SEHNR and CDR2 FQNEAQ (reference sequence). The CDR3 spells CASSSPGLAGGLRGYEQYF. CDR3 DNA: TGTGCCAGCAGCTCCCCGGGACTAGCGGGGGGACTCAGGGGCTACGAGCAGTACTTC.

The rearrangement uses TRBV5-4 and TRBJ2-5; 8 nucleotides match TRBD2. V shed 2 bases, J shed 6 bases, and the junction held 9 bases outside the gene matches. The CDR3 has 15 residues. Germline V gene data show CDR1 as SGHNT and CDR2 as YYREEE (reference sequence). The CDR3 nucleotides are TGTGCCAGCAGCTTCCCACCGGGGGGGTCGAAGACCCAGTACTTC. Translated: CASSFPPGGSKTQYF.

V is TRBV29-1 and J is TRBJ2-1, with 10 bases fitting TRBD2. The CDR3 totals 13 residues. Germline assignment: CDR1 SQVTM and CDR2 ANQGSEA. V lost 5 bases and J lost 3; bases outside the gene matches: 1. CDR3: CSVQREGYNEQFF. The CDR3 DNA is TGCAGCGTTCAGCGGGAGGGCTACAATGAGCAGTTCTTC.

The chain is built from TRBV9 and TRBJ2-3; 8 bases agree with TRBD2. The V segment lost 4 bases and the J segment 1 base; nucleotides outside the gene matches: 11. Germline loops: CDR1 SGDLS, CDR2 YYNGEE. The CDR3 is 17 amino acids. The CDR3 DNA reads TGTGCCAGCAGCTCCCTCGGGGGGGGCGTTGGCACAGATACGCAGTATTTT. Translating it yields CASSSLGGGVGTDTQYF. Full variable domain (missing parts from reference TRBV9 and TRBJ2-3): DSGVTQTPKHLITATGQRVTLRCSPRSGDLSVYWYQQSLDQGLQFLIQYYNGEERAKGNILERFSAQQFPDLHSELNLSSLELGDSALYFCASSSLGGGVGTDTQYFGPGTRLTVL.

V is TRBV5-5 and J is TRBJ1-5; D is perhaps TRBD1 (6 bases). V lost 7 bases, J lost 1 base, and 15 bases lay in between. Per germline, CDR1 SGHKS and CDR2 YYEKEE (reference sequence). The CDR3 totals 15 residues. CDR3 DNA: TGTGCCAGCCGGATGAGGGGGGGAAGCAATCAGCCCCAGCATTTT. Amino acid sequence: CASRMRGGSNQPQHF.

The rearrangement joins TRBV7-2 to TRBJ2-3; 10 nucleotides line up with TRBD2. CDR3 length: 18 amino acids. V lost 1 base, J lost 6 bases, and 13 bases stayed unmatched. CDR1 SGHTA and CDR2 FQGNSA come from the germline V gene. The CDR3 bases are TGTGCCAGCAGCTTAGGTCGTCTAGCGGGAGTGGTATCTGATACGCAGTATTTT. This gives the protein CASSLGRLAGVVSDTQYF.

This sequence joins TRBV6-1 and TRBJ2-2; TRBD1 is a possible D gene (7 bases). Trimming took 5 bases from V and 7 from J, leaving 17 bases between them. Germline-derived CDR1 and CDR2 are MNHNS and SASEGT. CDR3 length equals 15 residues. This CDR3 is CASSQRTGGVGELFF. The CDR3 coding sequence is TGTGCCAGCAGTCAAAGGACAGGAGGGGTCGGGGAGCTGTTTTTT.

The chain employs TRBV7-2 and TRBJ2-3, with D maybe TRBD2 (7 bases). Germline V CDR1 and CDR2: SGHTA, FQGNSA. Deletions cut 4 bases from V and 0 bases from J, with 14 bases between. The CDR3 totals 16 residues. CDR3 loop: CASSSPAGASTDTQYF. The CDR3 DNA sequence: TGTGCCAGCAGCTCCCCCGCGGGGGCTAGCACAGATACGCAGTATTTT.

J is TRBJ1-1 and V is TRBV25-1; D is unclear. Germline values: CDR1 MGHDK, CDR2 SYGVNS. Trimming left V 4 bases short and J 0 bases short, with 12 bases between. The CDR3 sequence is 15 residues long. CDR3 region: CASSAIGLLNTEAFF. CDR3 bases: TGTGCCAGCAGTGCCATAGGACTCCTGAACACTGAAGCTTTCTTT.

The chain couples TRBV13 to TRBJ2-7; weak D call: TRBD2 (5 bases). Germline CDR1 is PRHDT and CDR2 is FYEKMQ (reference sequence). The CDR3 consists of 13 residues. Trimming shortened V by 8 bases and J by 6 bases, and 17 bases separated the two germline ends. The CDR3 spells CASRPRGSSEQYF. As DNA, the CDR3 is TGTGCCAGCCGCCCCCGGGGTTCAAGCGAGCAGTACTTC.

V and J are TRBV5-1 and TRBJ2-3; 10 nucleotides align to TRBD2. CDR3 length equals 16 residues. V was pared by 2 bases and J by 1 base, with 4 bases of the junction left unmatched. CDR1 is SGHRS and CDR2 is YFSETQ in the germline V gene. DNA of the CDR3: TGCGCCAGCAGCTTCTCCCTAGCGGGGGGCACAGATACGCAGTATTTT. Its protein product is CASSFSLAGGTDTQYF.

The V gene is TRBV5-4, the J gene TRBJ2-7; 8 nucleotides agree with TRBD2. Germline trimming cut 4 bases from V and 13 bases from J; bases unmatched to any gene: 16. The CDR3 loop spans 14 amino acids. Germline lookup yields CDR1 SGHNT and CDR2 YYREEE (reference sequence). This CDR3 reads CASSLSGVTYSTYF. For the CDR3, the DNA is TGTGCCAGCAGCCTTAGCGGGGTGACCTATTCCACCTACTTC.

The rearrangement joins TRBV2 to TRBJ2-1, with 9 bases lining up with TRBD2. Looked up from germline, CDR1 is SNHLY and CDR2 is FYNNEI. CDR3 size: 14 residues. V trimming: 6 bases; J trimming: 7 bases; junction bases outside the gene matches: 7. CDR3 loop: CASRVGLAVNEQFF. CDR3 nucleotide sequence: TGTGCCAGCAGGGTGGGACTAGCAGTTAATGAGCAGTTCTTC.

The chain couples TRBV5-1 to TRBJ2-3, with a tentative D call TRBD1 (7 bases). The CDR3 contains 15 residues. Trimming stripped 4 bases from V and 2 bases from J, with 14 bases between. CDR1 and CDR2 (germline): SGHRS, YFSETQ. The CDR3 nucleotides are TGCGCCAGCAGCATAACAGGGGACTTCACAGATACGCAGTATTTT. Amino acids: CASSITGDFTDTQYF. Full variable domain (outside the CDR3, taken from reference TRBV5-1 and TRBJ2-3): KAGVTQTPRYLIKTRGQQVTLSCSPISGHRSVSWYQQTPGQGLQFLFEYFSETQRNKGNFPGRFSGRQFSNSRSEMNVSTLELGDSALYLCASSITGDFTDTQYFGPGTRLTVL.

This chain uses TRBV5-1 with TRBJ1-6; the D is unclear. The germline V gene encodes CDR1 SGHRS and CDR2 YFSETQ. The CDR3 loop spans 14 amino acids. V lost 4 bases, J lost 10 bases, and 15 bases lay in between. The CDR3 coding sequence is TGCGCCAGCAGCCACGAGGGCGCGCGGTCACCCCTCCACTTT. This sequence encodes CASSHEGARSPLHF.